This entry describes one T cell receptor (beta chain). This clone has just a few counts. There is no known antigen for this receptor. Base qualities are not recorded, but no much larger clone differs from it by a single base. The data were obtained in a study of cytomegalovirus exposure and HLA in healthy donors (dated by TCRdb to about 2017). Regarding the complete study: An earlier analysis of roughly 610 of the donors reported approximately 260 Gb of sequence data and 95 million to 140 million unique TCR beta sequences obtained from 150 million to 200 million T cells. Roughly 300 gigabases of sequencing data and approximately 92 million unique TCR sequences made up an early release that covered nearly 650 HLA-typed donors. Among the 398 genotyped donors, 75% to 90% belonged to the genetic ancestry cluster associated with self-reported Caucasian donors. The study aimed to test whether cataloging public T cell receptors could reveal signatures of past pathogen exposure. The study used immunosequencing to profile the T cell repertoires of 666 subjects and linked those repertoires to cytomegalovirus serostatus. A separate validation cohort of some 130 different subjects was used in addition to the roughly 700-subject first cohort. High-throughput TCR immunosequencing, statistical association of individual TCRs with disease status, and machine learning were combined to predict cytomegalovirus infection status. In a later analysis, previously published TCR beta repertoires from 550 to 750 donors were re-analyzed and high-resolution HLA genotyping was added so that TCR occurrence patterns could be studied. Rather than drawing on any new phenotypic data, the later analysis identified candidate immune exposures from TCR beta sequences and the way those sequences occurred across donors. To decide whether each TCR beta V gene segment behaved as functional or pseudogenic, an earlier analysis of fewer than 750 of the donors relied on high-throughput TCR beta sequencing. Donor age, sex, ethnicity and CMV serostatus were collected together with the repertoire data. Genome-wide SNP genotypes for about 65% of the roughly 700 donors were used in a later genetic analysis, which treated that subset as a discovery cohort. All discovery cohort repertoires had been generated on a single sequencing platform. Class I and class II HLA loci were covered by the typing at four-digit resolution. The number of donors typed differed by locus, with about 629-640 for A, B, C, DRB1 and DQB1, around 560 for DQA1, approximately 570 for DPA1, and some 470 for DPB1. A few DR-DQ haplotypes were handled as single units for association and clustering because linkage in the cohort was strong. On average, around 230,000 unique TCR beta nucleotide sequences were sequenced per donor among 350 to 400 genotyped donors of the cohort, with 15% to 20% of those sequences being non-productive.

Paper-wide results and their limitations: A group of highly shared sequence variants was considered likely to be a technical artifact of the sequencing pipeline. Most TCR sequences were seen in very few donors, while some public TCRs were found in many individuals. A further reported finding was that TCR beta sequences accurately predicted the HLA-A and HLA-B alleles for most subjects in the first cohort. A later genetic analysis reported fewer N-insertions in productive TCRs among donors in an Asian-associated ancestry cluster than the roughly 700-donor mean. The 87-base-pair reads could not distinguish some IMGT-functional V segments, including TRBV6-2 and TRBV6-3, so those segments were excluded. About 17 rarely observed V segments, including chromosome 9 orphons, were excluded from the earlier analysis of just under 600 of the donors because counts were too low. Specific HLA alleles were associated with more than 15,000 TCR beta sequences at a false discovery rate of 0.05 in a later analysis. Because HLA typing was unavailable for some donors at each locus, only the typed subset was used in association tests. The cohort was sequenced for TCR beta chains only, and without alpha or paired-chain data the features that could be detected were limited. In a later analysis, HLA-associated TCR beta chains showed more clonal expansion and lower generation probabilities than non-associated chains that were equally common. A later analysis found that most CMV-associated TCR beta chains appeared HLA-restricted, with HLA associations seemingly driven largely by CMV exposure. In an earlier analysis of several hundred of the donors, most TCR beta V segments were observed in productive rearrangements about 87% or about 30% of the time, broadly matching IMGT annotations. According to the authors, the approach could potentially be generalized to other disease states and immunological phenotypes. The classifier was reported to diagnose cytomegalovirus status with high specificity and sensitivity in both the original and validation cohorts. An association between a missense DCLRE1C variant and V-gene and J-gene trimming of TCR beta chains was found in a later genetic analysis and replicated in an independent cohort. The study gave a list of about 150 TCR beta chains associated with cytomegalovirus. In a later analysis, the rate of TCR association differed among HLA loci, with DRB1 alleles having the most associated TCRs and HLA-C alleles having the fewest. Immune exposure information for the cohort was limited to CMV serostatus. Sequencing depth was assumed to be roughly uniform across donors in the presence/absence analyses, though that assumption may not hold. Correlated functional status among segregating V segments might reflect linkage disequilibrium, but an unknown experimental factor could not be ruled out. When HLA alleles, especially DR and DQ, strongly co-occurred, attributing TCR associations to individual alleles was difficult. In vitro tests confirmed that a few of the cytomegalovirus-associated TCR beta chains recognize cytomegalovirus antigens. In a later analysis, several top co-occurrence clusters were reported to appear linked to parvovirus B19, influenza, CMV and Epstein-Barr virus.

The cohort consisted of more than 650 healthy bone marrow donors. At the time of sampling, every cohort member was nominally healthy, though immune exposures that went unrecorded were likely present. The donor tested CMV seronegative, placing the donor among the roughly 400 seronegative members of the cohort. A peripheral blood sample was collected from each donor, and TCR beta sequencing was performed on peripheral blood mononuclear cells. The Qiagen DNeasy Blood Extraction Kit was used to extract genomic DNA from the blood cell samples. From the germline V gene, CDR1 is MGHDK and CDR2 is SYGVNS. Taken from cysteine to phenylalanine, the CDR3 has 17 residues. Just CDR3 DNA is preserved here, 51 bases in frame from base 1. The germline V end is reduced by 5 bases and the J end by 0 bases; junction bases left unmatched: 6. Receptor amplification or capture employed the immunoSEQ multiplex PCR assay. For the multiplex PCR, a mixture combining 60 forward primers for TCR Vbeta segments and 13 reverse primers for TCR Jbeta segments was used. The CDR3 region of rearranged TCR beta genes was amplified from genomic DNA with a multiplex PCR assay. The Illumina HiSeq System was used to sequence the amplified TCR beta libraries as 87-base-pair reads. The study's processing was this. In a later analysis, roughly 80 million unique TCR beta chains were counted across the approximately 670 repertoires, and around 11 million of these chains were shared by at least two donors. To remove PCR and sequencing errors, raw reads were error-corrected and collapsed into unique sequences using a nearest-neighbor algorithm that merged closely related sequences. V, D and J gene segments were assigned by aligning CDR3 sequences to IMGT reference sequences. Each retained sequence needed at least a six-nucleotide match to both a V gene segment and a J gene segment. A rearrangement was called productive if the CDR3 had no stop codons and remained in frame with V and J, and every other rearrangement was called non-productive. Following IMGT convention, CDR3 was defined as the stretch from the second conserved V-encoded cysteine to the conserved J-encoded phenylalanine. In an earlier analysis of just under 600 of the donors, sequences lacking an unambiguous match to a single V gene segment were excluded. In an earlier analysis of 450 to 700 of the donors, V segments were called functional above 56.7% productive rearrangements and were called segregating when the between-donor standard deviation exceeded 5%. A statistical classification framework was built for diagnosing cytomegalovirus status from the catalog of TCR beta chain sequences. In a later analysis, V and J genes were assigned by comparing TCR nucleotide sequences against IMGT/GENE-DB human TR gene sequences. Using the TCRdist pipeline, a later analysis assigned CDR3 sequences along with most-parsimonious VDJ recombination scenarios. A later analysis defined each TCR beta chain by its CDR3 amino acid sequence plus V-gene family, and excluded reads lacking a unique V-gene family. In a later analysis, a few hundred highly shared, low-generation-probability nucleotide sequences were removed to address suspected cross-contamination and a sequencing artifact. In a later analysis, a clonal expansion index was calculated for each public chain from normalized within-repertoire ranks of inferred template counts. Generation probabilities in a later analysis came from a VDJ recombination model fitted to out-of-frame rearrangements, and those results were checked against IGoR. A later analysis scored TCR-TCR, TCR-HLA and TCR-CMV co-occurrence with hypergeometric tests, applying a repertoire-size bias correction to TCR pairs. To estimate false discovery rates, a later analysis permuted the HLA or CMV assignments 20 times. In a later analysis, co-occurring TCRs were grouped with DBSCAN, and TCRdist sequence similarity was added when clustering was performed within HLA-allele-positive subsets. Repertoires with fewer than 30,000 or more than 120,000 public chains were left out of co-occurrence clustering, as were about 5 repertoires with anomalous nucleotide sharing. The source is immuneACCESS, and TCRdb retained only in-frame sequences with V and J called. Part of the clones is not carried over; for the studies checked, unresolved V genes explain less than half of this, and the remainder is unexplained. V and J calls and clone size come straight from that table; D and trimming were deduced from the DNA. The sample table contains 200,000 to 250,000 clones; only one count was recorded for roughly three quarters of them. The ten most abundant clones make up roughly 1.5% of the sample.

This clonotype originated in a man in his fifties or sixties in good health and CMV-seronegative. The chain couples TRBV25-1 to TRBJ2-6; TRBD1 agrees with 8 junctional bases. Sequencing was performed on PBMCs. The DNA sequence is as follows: TGTGCCAGCAGTTGGACAGGGATATCCTCTGGGGCCAACGTCCTGACTTTC. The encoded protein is CASSWTGISSGANVLTF. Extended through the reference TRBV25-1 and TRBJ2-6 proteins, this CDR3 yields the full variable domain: EADIYQTPRYLVIGTGKKITLECSQTMGHDKMYWYQQDPGMELHLIHYSYGVNSTEKGDLSSESTVSRIRTEHFPLTLESARPSHTSQYLCASSWTGISSGANVLTFGAGSRLTVL.